Listed here are 8 T cell receptor beta chains from one sample, sequenced in a study of blood T cell repertoires in COVID-19. Produced via immunoSEQ multiplex PCR; TCRdb's table is partial and in-frame only. The table shows about 120,000 clones, with about 70% occurring only once. Specimen: peripheral blood. Every receptor here comes from a woman between 65 and 79 years old with acute or convalescent COVID-19.

The gene calls are TRBV4-1 and TRBJ2-1; TRBD2 matches 9 bases. V trimming: 6 bases; J trimming: 3 bases; junction bases outside the gene matches: 6. From germline, CDR1 is MGHRA and CDR2 YSYEKL. This CDR3 is built from 15 residues. This CDR3 reads CASSHSGGVYNEQFF. DNA for the CDR3: TGCGCCAGCAGTCATAGCGGGGGAGTCTACAATGAGCAGTTCTTC.

This clone was detected once. The CDR3 sequence: CASRVDRANTGELFF. For the CDR3, the DNA is TGCGCCAGCAGGGTGGACAGGGCGAACACCGGGGAGCTGTTTTTT. V and J are TRBV5-1 and TRBJ2-2; TRBD1 aligns across 8 bases. V dropped 5 bases and J dropped 0; count of bases not matched to a gene: 3. The V gene's germline CDR1 is SGHRS and CDR2 YFSETQ. The CDR3 covers 15 residues.

Remarks on this clone: A junction end diverges from the germline sequence, so it may reflect a read error. The V gene is TRBV6-6, the J gene TRBJ1-4; possibly TRBD1 for D (6 bases). The CDR3 has 14 amino acids. From germline, CDR1 is MNHNY and CDR2 SVGAGI (reference sequence). The CDR3 region has the DNA TGTGCCAGCAGATACTATGGCGGGGGCGAAAAACTGTTTTTT. Translation gives CASRYYGGGEKLFF.

The rearrangement uses TRBV4-1 and TRBJ2-3, with 8 bases matching TRBD2. V was pared by 8 bases and J by 5 bases, with 6 bases of the junction left unmatched. Germline CDR1 is MGHRA and CDR2 is YSYEKL. The CDR3 runs to 13 residues. CDR3 sequence: CASGTSGLDTQYF. Here the CDR3 DNA reads TGCGCCAGCGGTACTAGCGGCTTAGATACGCAGTATTTT.

V is TRBV2 and J is TRBJ1-1; TRBD1 agrees at 7 bases. Germline V CDR1 and CDR2: SNHLY, FYNNEI. With V trimmed by 8 bases and J by 5 bases, 8 bases remained unmatched. The CDR3 sequence is 13 residues long. The CDR3 sequence: CASVEGAGTEAFF. As DNA, the CDR3 is TGTGCCAGCGTCGAGGGGGCAGGGACTGAAGCTTTCTTT.

V usage is TRBV12-5 and J usage is TRBJ1-2; D is ambiguous. The V gene lost 2 bases and the J gene lost 8 bases, with 18 bases spanning the gap. In germline, CDR1 is LGHNT, CDR2 FRNRAP. The CDR3 extends over 15 amino acids. CDR3 in DNA: TGTGCTAGTGGTTTGTGGGTTCAGCCAGCGTCGGGCTACACCTTC. Protein product: CASGLWVQPASGYTF. The full variable domain, with the rest looked up from reference TRBV12-5 and TRBJ1-2, is DARVTQTPRHKVTEMGQEVTMRCQPILGHNTVFWYRQTMMQGLELLAYFRNRAPLDDSGMPKDRFSAEMPDATLATLKIQPSEPRDSAVYFCASGLWVQPASGYTFGSGTRLTVV.

The V and J genes are TRBV19 and TRBJ2-7; a possible D gene is TRBD2 (6 bases). V gave up 7 bases and J gave up 4 bases, with 20 bases separating them. The CDR3 spans 15 residues. From germline, CDR1 is LNHDA and CDR2 SQIVND (reference sequence). CDR3 sequence (DNA): TGTGCCAGTATGAGCGGGCCGGGGGAATTATACGAGCAGTACTTC. It yields the protein CASMSGPGELYEQYF.

This chain joins TRBV19 and TRBJ2-7, with 7 bases that match TRBD1. CDR3 length equals 14 residues. Trimming cost V 3 bases and J 0 bases; bases outside gene matches: 2. Germline CDR1 reads LNHDA; CDR2 reads SQIVND (reference sequence). CDR3 loop: CASSITGASYEQYF. CDR3 coding DNA: TGTGCCAGTAGTATCACAGGGGCCTCCTACGAGCAGTACTTC.